Here is one TCR beta chain with its context. CDR3 length: 14 residues. From germline, CDR1 is LGHNT and CDR2 FRNRAP. Trimming stripped 6 bases from V and 3 bases from J, with 14 bases between. TCRdb's table, derived via immunoSEQ multiplex PCR, lists solely in-frame clones and lacks some. The data show about 110,000 clones, about 92% seen once. Sampled blood was obtained at baseline, cycle 4 day 1, and cycle 7 day 1. This sample stems from a study of OX40 agonist ivuxolimab in advanced cancers. Across the whole study: Cohort: approximately 83% men, mean age 60, aged roughly 23 to 90.

The clonotype was recovered from an adult with an advanced solid tumor such as melanoma, head and neck, liver or kidney cancer. Sequencing was performed on CD4+ or CD8+ T cells sorted from blood, taken in a trial of the OX40 agonist ivuxolimab. The chain joins TRBV12-5 to TRBJ1-1; D gene uncertain. CDR3 amino acids: CASGQTPGYTEAFF. CDR3 DNA: TGTGCTAGTGGGCAAACTCCGGGGTACACTGAAGCTTTCTTT.